The next 7 T cell receptor beta chains were all read from a single sample in a study of shared clonotypes between healthy human individuals (dated by TCRdb to about 2020). Library construction relied on the immunoSEQ multiplex PCR assay. TCRdb re-hosts the immuneACCESS table, in-frame sequences only. Its copies lack some clones; in the studies checked, an unresolved V gene accounts for under half of them, and the cause for the rest is not known. Present in this sample are roughly 680,000 clones, around 70% of which were seen just once. More than 1.5% of the sample rests with the top ten. Sequenced material: memory CD4+ T cells sorted from blood. The label giving this sample's cell subset or site can be read as: CD45RA-negative fraction. Receptor source: a woman aged 25 to 45 in good health.

The rearrangement links TRBV4-1 to TRBJ2-3, with 10 nucleotides matching TRBD2. CDR3 length: 16 amino acids. The V gene end was trimmed by 4 bases and the J gene end by 1 base; junction bases not matched to a gene: 5. The germline V gene encodes CDR1 MGHRA and CDR2 YSYEKL. CDR3 in DNA: TGCGCCAGCAGCCGCAGCGGGAGGGGGCGCACAGATACGCAGTATTTT. It encodes CASSRSGRGRTDTQYF.

The chain links TRBV7-2 to TRBJ2-7; D is unresolved. CDR1 SGHTA and CDR2 FQGNSA come from the germline V gene. V was clipped by 5 bases and J by 3 bases, with 8 bases between them. This CDR3 contains 12 residues. The CDR3 nucleotides are TGTGCCAGCAGCCACCACAGCTACGAGCAGTACTTC. This translates into CASSHHSYEQYF.

The V gene is TRBV7-2, the J gene TRBJ2-1; 11 nucleotides match TRBD2. The J segment lost 7 bases and the V segment lost 4 bases, leaving 9 bases of the junction unmatched. The CDR3 contains 16 residues. Germline V gene data show CDR1 as SGHTA and CDR2 as FQGNSA. CDR3 sequence (DNA): TGTGCCAGCAGCTCGGTAGGGCTAGCGGGAGGAAATGAGCAGTTCTTC. Its protein product is CASSSVGLAGGNEQFF.

Comments on this clone: At the DNA level, this CDR3 is encoded by other sequences in the same sample as well. The chain couples TRBV6-5 to TRBJ2-7; weak D call: TRBD1 (5 bases). The CDR3 runs 15 residues. Germline CDR1 reads MNHEY; CDR2 reads SVGAGI. Trimming removed 0 bases from V and 3 bases from J, with 12 bases in between. The DNA of the CDR3 is TGTGCCAGCAGTTACTCGCTGCAGGGCAGCTACGAGCAGTACTTC. This codes for CASSYSLQGSYEQYF.

This clone was detected a few times. This sequence joins TRBV2 and TRBJ1-1; unclear D gene. Trimming shortened V by 4 bases and J by 3 bases, and 9 bases separated the two germline ends. Germline CDR1 and CDR2: SNHLY and FYNNEI. The CDR3 has 13 amino acids. DNA of the CDR3: TGTGCCAGCAGTGTACACCAATACACTGAAGCTTTCTTT. Encoded protein: CASSVHQYTEAFF. Full variable domain (rest looked up from reference TRBV2 and TRBJ1-1): EPEVTQTPSHQVTQMGQEVILRCVPISNHLYFYWYRQILGQKVEFLVSFYNNEISEKSEIFDDQFSVERPDGSNFTLKIRSTKLEDSAMYFCASSVHQYTEAFFGQGTRLTVV.

The V gene is TRBV15, the J gene TRBJ2-2; 8 bases fit TRBD2. The CDR3 sequence is 17 residues long. The trim removed 2 bases at V and 0 bases at J, leaving 5 bases unmatched. CDR1 and CDR2 from the germline V gene are LNHNV and YYDKDF (reference sequence). As DNA, the CDR3 is TGTGCCACCAGCAGAAGTCGGGGACTAGCGAACACCGGGGAGCTGTTTTTT. This translates into CATSRSRGLANTGELFF. Using reference TRBV15 and TRBJ2-2 for the parts outside the CDR3, the full variable domain is DAMVIQNPRYQVTQFGKPVTLSCSQTLNHNVMYWYQQKSSQAPKLLFHYYDKDFNNEADTPDNFQSRRPNTSFCFLDIRSPGLGDTAMYLCATSRSRGLANTGELFFGEGSRLTVL.

The chain employs TRBV7-9 and TRBJ1-3; 12 bases are shared with TRBD1. The V gene's germline CDR1 is SEHNR and CDR2 FQNEAQ (reference sequence). The CDR3 consists of 19 residues. Trimming removed 0 bases from V and 2 bases from J; junction bases left unmatched: 8. CDR3 in amino acids: CASSLARDRGLHPGNTIYF. CDR3 DNA: TGTGCCAGCAGCTTAGCTCGGGACAGGGGGCTTCATCCTGGAAACACCATATATTTT.